This TCR beta chain was sequenced for a study of CD8 T cells in ankylosing spondylitis (TCRdb year 2017). The study in broad terms: To find TCR variants linked to disease, the study profiled T cell receptor beta repertoires in ankylosing spondylitis patients and healthy donors. In total, the full study cohort was made up of roughly 110 healthy donors and 25 to 30 ankylosing spondylitis patients. Peripheral blood samples were taken, and synovial fluid was additionally collected from ankylosing spondylitis patients. General study outcomes and caveats: Some motif variants had previously been reported in the synovial fluid and blood of reactive arthritis patients, which suggests shared mechanisms of disease initiation. The disease-linked clones showed a CD8+ phenotype and occurred at relatively low frequencies in peripheral blood. Significant enrichment of the disease-linked clones was reported in matched synovial fluid samples from ankylosing spondylitis patients. Blood from ankylosing spondylitis patients appeared to be characterized by a TCR beta motif composed of under ten highly homologous amino acid variants.

For each ankylosing spondylitis patient, the synovial fluid sample was matched to a blood sample from that same patient. V sheds 6 bases and J sheds 6 bases, leaving 15 bases between their ends. The germline V gene yields MNHEY for CDR1 and SVGEGT for CDR2. The CDR3, cysteine through phenylalanine, is 13 amino acids long. The CDR3 DNA has 39 bases and is translated from base 1. In its sample, this clonotype was seen a few times. Its target antigen remains unknown. The input lacks base qualities; no much larger clone sits a single base away. Sequenced using an Illumina HiSeq 2500. Quantitative 5'-RACE with molecular barcodes was used to prepare TCR beta libraries. The study's own analysis went as follows. A new computational method based on a probabilistic model of VDJ rearrangement was used to identify disease-linked TCR variants. TCRdb passed the public sequencing reads through fastp at Q25 and MiXCR, retaining productive beta sequences. Under each unique CDR3 protein, matching rows form one entry showing the most common genes and DNA. TCRdb, rather than the study authors, made the V and J calls. This sample comprises roughly 150,000 distinct CDR3 sequences, under 35% of them detected only once. In total, the top ten clones hold 4.5% to 6% of the sample.

The TCR originated in a male donor with ankylosing spondylitis. Sequenced input: synovial fluid, either unsorted or a sorted T cell fraction (not recorded which). The sequence is built from TRBV6-2 or TRBV6-3 and TRBJ2-7, with the identity of the D gene unclear. The CDR3 is CASSYGGLIEQYF. In nucleotide form, the sequence is TGTGCCAGCAGCTACGGTGGGCTAATCGAGCAGTACTTC.